This T cell receptor beta chain was recorded in a study of T cells of healthy individuals. TCRdb re-derived calls from the 5' RACE reads in MiXCR, one entry per CDR3 protein. The sample carries about 53,000 distinct CDR3 sequences, under 15% recorded once. This CDR3 has 17 residues. Trimming took 5 bases from V and 2 from J; bases not matched to a gene: 9. CDR1 is DFQATT and CDR2 is SNEGSKA in the germline V gene (reference sequence). This clonotype was seen a few times. The source is a human donor in good health. The chain recombines TRBV20-1 with TRBJ2-5, with 15 bases that match TRBD2. The CDR3 protein is CSALAPGLAGGQETQYF. Written as DNA, the CDR3 is TGCAGTGCTCTTGCCCCGGGACTAGCGGGAGGTCAAGAGACCCAGTACTTC.